This record concerns one T cell receptor beta chain sequence. The target of this receptor is not known. Base qualities are not provided; no much larger clone lies one nucleotide away. The data belong to a study of pediatric ulcerative colitis (dated by TCRdb to between 2019 and 2020). Background for the entire study: Among the ulcerative colitis patients, about seven had pancolitis and two had left-sided colitis, and histology in every patient was consistent with ulcerative colitis. From nine newly diagnosed, treatment-naive pediatric ulcerative colitis patients and a handful of non-IBD control children, paired blood and rectal samples were collected. By Pediatric Ulcerative Colitis Activity Index, mild disease was classified in a couple of patients, moderate disease in four and acute severe colitis in three.

During colonoscopy, one to two pinch biopsies were obtained from the rectum for research. Ulcerative colitis patients had received no immunosuppressive medication before the diagnostic colonoscopy. Before DNA was isolated, the rectal biopsies underwent proteinase K digestion. The Wizard kit (Promega) was used to extract genomic DNA from both blood and intestinal samples. Via the germline V gene, CDR1 is SGHAT and CDR2 FQNNGV. The CDR3, cysteine through phenylalanine, is 17 amino acids long. CDR3 DNA is the only sequence kept; it has 51 bases, read in frame from the first base. Trimmed from V: 0 bases; trimmed from J: 5 bases; junction bases lacking a gene match: 11. Rearranged CDR3 beta regions were amplified from genomic DNA with multiplex V and J primers using the immunoSEQ TRB Survey service. To keep sequencing depth the same across samples, survey-level depth of up to 500,000 reads per sample was applied. The libraries were purified and pooled, then sequenced using Illumina technology. The source study handled its data this way. Productive clonality, sample overlap, pairwise scatters, CDR3 beta length, V/D/J gene usage and productiveness were all assessed with the immunoSEQ online tools. Alongside Shannon and Simpson indices, calculated diversity was computed as the number of unique rearrangements divided by total templates, multiplied by 100. Principal component analysis used the R prcomp function and ggbiplot package on Z-score normalized data. Blood-rectal clonal overlap within each subject was quantified with Morisita's index. The table was pulled from immuneACCESS by TCRdb, which kept in-frame rearrangements only. Such tables lose some clones; where checked, under half of the loss comes from unresolved V genes, and the rest has no known cause. That table supplies the V and J calls and clone size; D and trimming were determined from the DNA. This sample holds approximately 38,000 clones; over 70% were observed only once. The leading ten clones occupy roughly 8.6% of the sample.

Findings and caveats that apply to the study as a whole: For technical reasons, substantially fewer templates were yielded by the blood samples of a couple of patients, and these blood samples were excluded from blood-rectal overlap analysis. Blood-derived T cells may have been included in rectal pinch biopsies, especially in patients with overt colitis. Rectal repertoire features separated controls, mild-moderate and acute severe colitis patients; acute severe colitis showed reduced rectal diversity due to clonal expansions. Only a handful of individuals were included in the healthy control group, which was small. A couple of rectal CDR3 clonotypes were found in every ulcerative colitis patient but in no control. Because the repertoires came from total lymphocyte DNA, rare subsets such as regulatory T cells may have patterns that are not reflected. Significantly higher autologous blood-rectal clonal overlap was found in ulcerative colitis patients than in controls, which suggested increased T cell trafficking to inflamed tissue.

The rearrangement joined TRBV11-2 to TRBJ2-3; the junction holds 7 bases that match TRBD2. The clonotype was recovered from a boy aged 10-17 years with severe ulcerative colitis. Sequenced: gut tissue. The DNA is as follows: TGTGCCAGCAGCTTAGAAGAGGCGGGGGAGTATCTAGATACGCAGTATTTT. Its product reads: CASSLEEAGEYLDTQYF.